A single sample is the source of the 9 T cell receptor beta chains below, sequenced in a study of technical replicates of blood from a few donors. Profiling relied on immunoSEQ multiplex PCR, and the TCRdb table lists in-frame clones only, not all of them. This sample has around 72,000 clones, with about nine tenths found just once. The sample was T cells isolated from PBMCs. The receptors stem from a human donor in good health. Some clones in this sample may be carry-over from other donors' samples.

The chain carries TRBV7-9 and TRBJ1-1; 8 nucleotides match TRBD1. This CDR3 comprises 13 residues. The V and J ends lost 6 bases and 4 bases, in that order; junction bases with no gene match: 4. Per germline, CDR1 SEHNR and CDR2 FQNEAQ (reference sequence). The CDR3 here is CASRRTGITEAFF. The CDR3 coding sequence is TGTGCCAGCAGGCGGACAGGGATCACTGAAGCTTTCTTT.

V is TRBV9 and J is TRBJ1-1; the match to TRBD1 covers 7 bases. Germline values: CDR1 SGDLS, CDR2 YYNGEE. After removal of 5 bases from V and 0 bases from J, the junction contained 4 bases not matched to a gene. The CDR3 contains 14 residues. The CDR3 coding sequence is TGTGCCAGCAGTAGGGGGCAATTGAACACTGAAGCTTTCTTT. Translating it yields CASSRGQLNTEAFF.

The chain employs TRBV28 and TRBJ2-7, with 7 bases aligning to TRBD1. CDR1 and CDR2 (germline): MDHEN, SYDVKM. The CDR3 contains 16 residues. V shed 1 base and J 0 bases; nucleotides not matched to a gene: 6. For the CDR3, the DNA is TGTGCCAGCAGTTTATTAGGCCGGGACAGCTCCTACGAGCAGTACTTC. Protein: CASSLLGRDSSYEQYF.

V gene TRBV5-4 combines with J gene TRBJ2-1; 9 nucleotides match TRBD2. Germline CDR1 and CDR2: SGHNT and YYREEE (reference sequence). V lost 4 bases, J lost 9 bases, and 8 bases stayed unmatched. This CDR3 is built from 14 residues. CDR3 amino acids: CASSKPGTSREQFF. CDR3 DNA sequence: TGTGCCAGCAGCAAGCCCGGGACTAGCCGTGAGCAGTTCTTC.

The chain recombines TRBV5-4 with TRBJ2-6; a weak D match, TRBD2 (6 bases). The CDR3 loop spans 18 amino acids. The V gene lost 1 base and the J gene lost 0 bases, with 14 bases spanning the gap. The germline V gene has CDR1 SGHNT and CDR2 YYREEE (reference sequence). The CDR3 loop reads CASSLFGTAFSGANVLTF. The CDR3 DNA follows: TGTGCCAGCAGCTTGTTTGGGACTGCCTTCTCTGGGGCCAACGTCCTGACTTTC.

The chain couples TRBV2 to TRBJ2-2; D unresolved. The CDR3 sequence is 16 residues long. Trimming left V 3 bases short and J 1 base short, with 12 bases between. CDR1 is SNHLY and CDR2 is FYNNEI in the germline V gene. The CDR3 DNA reads TGTGCCAGCAGTGATGGTTGGGCAGGGAACACCGGGGAGCTGTTTTTT. This sequence encodes CASSDGWAGNTGELFF.

The chain links TRBV6-1 to TRBJ1-1, with D possibly being TRBD1 (6 bases). The CDR3 is 15 amino acids. Trimming took 2 bases from V and 4 from J, leaving 14 bases between them. Germline CDR1 MNHNS, CDR2 SASEGT. Here the CDR3 reads CASSELGGAITEAFF. As DNA, the CDR3 is TGTGCCAGCAGTGAACTAGGGGGGGCGATCACTGAAGCTTTCTTT.

The chain recombines TRBV6-1 with TRBJ1-3, with a possible D match to TRBD1 (5 bases). The CDR3 has 15 amino acids. Trimming removed 1 base from V and 8 bases from J, with 15 bases in between. CDR1 and CDR2 from the germline V gene are MNHNS and SASEGT. CDR3: CASSEVIGEGYTIYF. Written as DNA, the CDR3 is TGTGCCAGCAGTGAAGTTATAGGGGAGGGATACACCATATATTTT.

The chain carries TRBV5-1 and TRBJ2-7, with TRBD1 matching over 9 bases. Germline-derived CDR1 and CDR2 are SGHRS and YFSETQ. V dropped 2 bases and J dropped 3; count of bases not matched to a gene: 3. The CDR3 runs 14 residues. The CDR3 reads CASSFRTGDYEQYF. As DNA, the CDR3 is TGCGCCAGCAGCTTCCGGACAGGGGACTACGAGCAGTACTTC.